The T cell receptor beta chain under discussion was sequenced for a study of metastatic and nonmetastatic thyroid tumors. Study-wide background: The authors compared repertoires across blood and tumor or nodule tissue from malignant and benign thyroid patients.

In the original analysis: Researchers built a distant-metastasis classifier for papillary thyroid cancer that drew on CDR3 differences across clinicopathological groups. TCRdb called clones again from the PCR reads with MiXCR. Clone size and V and J calls follow TCRdb, not the original study. The sample carries roughly 20,000 clones, roughly a quarter recorded once. CDR3 length equals 16 residues. Germline CDR1 is MNHEY and CDR2 is SMNVEV (reference sequence). The ends were cut back, 2 bases at V and 3 bases at J, with 13 bases in the middle. Each patient went into thyroid surgery without having received any treatment. Details on this clone: Its antigen is unidentified.

Notes on the study in general: Benign nodules were reported to have significantly lower TCR beta diversity than malignant thyroid tumors, in blood and tumor.

The source of this sequence is a female donor with papillary thyroid cancer or a benign thyroid nodule (not recorded which). Some clones in this sample may be carry-over from other donors' samples. The sample was blood. J is TRBJ2-2 and V is TRBV27; D tentatively fits TRBD1 or TRBD2 (5 bases each). CDR3: CASSLIFGADTGELFF. CDR3 nucleotides: TGTGCCAGCAGTTTAATCTTCGGGGCGGACACCGGGGAGCTGTTTTTT.